A single TCR beta chain is shown here with its context. The table lists this clonotype with a few counts. What this receptor recognizes is not known. It has no much larger one-base neighbor in the sample; base qualities were not kept. Receptors were amplified or captured by RT-PCR. The sequencer listed for this sample is Illumina HiSeq 2500. TCRdb handled the public reads itself, with Q25 trimming in fastp and clone calling in MiXCR, and kept productive beta chains. Each CDR3 protein appears once, grouped with its most common genes and DNA. The sample table holds hundreds of thousands of distinct CDR3 sequences, of which less than 10% were seen once. The top ten constitute 10% to 15% of the sample. The sample belongs to a study of response to subunit inactivated influenza vaccine (dated by TCRdb to 2017 to 2018). Regarding the complete study: The study used deep quantitative T cell receptor repertoire profiling to track responses to a trivalent subunit inactivated influenza vaccine. General findings and caveats noted by the study authors: It was suggested by the authors that each seasonal influenza vaccination may recruit only a limited number of new T cells.

CDR1 and CDR2 are read off the germline V gene as SGHRS and YFSETQ. The germline ends are 11 bases apart after V is trimmed by 0 bases and J by 3 bases. The CDR3 contains 15 residues, cysteine and phenylalanine counted. The entry retains the CDR3 DNA only, 45 bases that are in frame from base 1. This TCR came from a man aged 50-75 years who received an inactivated influenza vaccine. Donor details come from another sample of the same person, matched by shared clones. The input for sequencing was PBMCs from blood, taken around 25 months after vaccination. The rearrangement combines TRBV5-1 with TRBJ2-3; the D gene is unclear. The sequence in DNA is TGCGCCAGCAGCTTGGATCCCCAGCAGACAGATACGCAGTATTTT. Translated, it reads CASSLDPQQTDTQYF.